This T cell receptor (beta chain) is from a study of T cells in Graves' hyperthyroidism and ophthalmopathy. Study-level findings and limits: Patients with ophthalmopathy were separated from those with stable hyperthyroidism by a 13 V-J model. The model forecast ophthalmopathy, anticipating it by a median around 6.4 months before onset.

Trimming took 0 bases from V and 6 from J; bases not matched to a gene: 4. Germline V gene lookup returns CDR1 SGHNT and CDR2 YYREEE (reference sequence). This CDR3 region has 14 residues. The cohort's ophthalmopathy patients, a group with duration under 3 months, had a Clinical Activity Score of at least 3 and a NOSPECS grade of at least 4. As regards this clonotype: Its matching antigen is unknown.

There were TCR beta CDR3 regions amplified from RNA transcripts. Primed by the HTBI set, a first-round RT-PCR was run on the TCR CDR3. TCRdb redid the calling of the multiplex PCR reads with MiXCR, one entry per CDR3 protein. The data contain about 410,000 distinct CDR3 sequences, roughly 15% of them seen just once; the ten biggest clones take up approximately 13%. The sample was blood. The TCR sequence derives from a man between 18 and 35 years old with Graves' ophthalmopathy. The genes are TRBV5-4 and TRBJ1-2; 8 nucleotides line up with TRBD1. CDR3 sequence (DNA): TGTGCCAGCAGCTTGGTAGGGACAGGCAATGGCTACACCTTC. It translates to CASSLVGTGNGYTF.